This TCR beta chain was identified in a study of T-cell reconstitution after alpha-beta-depleted transplantation in children. This CDR3 has 14 residues. J was trimmed by 7 bases and V by 5 bases; bases with no gene match: 3. Preparation of the TCRbeta library used unique molecular identifiers. A single record per CDR3 protein comes from TCRdb applying MiXCR to the PCR reads. Of just under 550,000 distinct CDR3 sequences listed, approximately 20% were seen once; the top ten hold about 3.1%. This specimen was PBMCs from the stem cell graft donor, taken from the stem cell graft. The receptor was isolated from a human donor who donated a stem cell graft to a child with acute lymphoblastic leukemia. V gene TRBV12-3 or TRBV12-4 combines with J gene TRBJ1-4; TRBD1 agrees at 11 bases. The CDR3 nucleotides read TGTGCCAGCAGTCCGGGACAGGGGGTTGAAAAACTGTTTTTT. This gives the protein CASSPGQGVEKLFF.